The clone carrying this TCR beta chain was observed a handful of times. The antigen remains unidentified. These data are taken from a study of CD8 T cells in ankylosing spondylitis. Findings and limits, study-wide: Within ankylosing spondylitis blood, a TCR beta motif made up of fewer than ten highly homologous variants appeared to be characteristic. Some motif variants were previously reported in reactive arthritis synovial fluid and blood. Clones linked with disease were CD8+ and fairly uncommon in the peripheral blood.

This CDR3 has 15 residues. The V gene lost 7 bases and the J gene lost 0 bases, with 12 bases spanning the gap. Making the TCR beta libraries involved quantitative 5'-RACE with molecular barcodes. TCRdb processed the 5' RACE reads anew with MiXCR; each CDR3 protein has one entry. The sample includes 250,000 to 350,000 distinct CDR3 sequences, 20% of them seen just once. The gene calls are TRBV12-3 or TRBV12-4 and TRBJ2-2, with D possibly called TRBD1 or TRBD2 (5 bases each). The receptor comes from a male donor with ankylosing spondylitis or in good health (not recorded which). The sample taken for sequencing was blood, either unsorted or a sorted T cell fraction (not recorded which). The CDR3 here is CASKWDGSNTGELFF. The DNA for the CDR3 is TGTGCCAGCAAATGGGACGGATCGAACACCGGGGAGCTGTTTTTT.